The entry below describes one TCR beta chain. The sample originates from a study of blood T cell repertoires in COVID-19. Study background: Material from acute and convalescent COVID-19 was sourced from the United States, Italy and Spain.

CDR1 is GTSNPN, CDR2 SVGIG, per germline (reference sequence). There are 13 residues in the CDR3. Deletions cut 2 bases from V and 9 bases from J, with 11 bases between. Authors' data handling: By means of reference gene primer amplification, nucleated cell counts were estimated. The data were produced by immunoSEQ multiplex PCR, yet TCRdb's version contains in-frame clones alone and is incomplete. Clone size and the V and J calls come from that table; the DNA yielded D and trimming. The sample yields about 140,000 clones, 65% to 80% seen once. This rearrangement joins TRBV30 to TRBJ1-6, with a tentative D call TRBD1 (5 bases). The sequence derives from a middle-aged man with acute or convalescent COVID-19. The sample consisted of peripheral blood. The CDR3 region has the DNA TGTGCCTGGAGTAAGGGGATCAGTTCACCCCTCCACTTT. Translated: CAWSKGISSPLHF.